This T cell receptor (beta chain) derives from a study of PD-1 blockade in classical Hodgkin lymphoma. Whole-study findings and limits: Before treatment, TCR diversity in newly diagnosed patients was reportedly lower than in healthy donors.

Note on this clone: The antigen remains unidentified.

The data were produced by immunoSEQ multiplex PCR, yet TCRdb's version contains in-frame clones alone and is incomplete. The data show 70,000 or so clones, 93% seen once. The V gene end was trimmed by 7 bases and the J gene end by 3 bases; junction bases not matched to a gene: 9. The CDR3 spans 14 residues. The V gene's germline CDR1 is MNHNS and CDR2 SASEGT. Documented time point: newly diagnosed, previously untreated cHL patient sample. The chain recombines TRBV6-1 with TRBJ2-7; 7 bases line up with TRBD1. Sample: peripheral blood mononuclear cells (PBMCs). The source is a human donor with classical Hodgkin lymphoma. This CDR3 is CASTLGQKYYEQYF. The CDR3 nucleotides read TGTGCCAGCACCTTGGGACAGAAATACTACGAGCAGTACTTC.